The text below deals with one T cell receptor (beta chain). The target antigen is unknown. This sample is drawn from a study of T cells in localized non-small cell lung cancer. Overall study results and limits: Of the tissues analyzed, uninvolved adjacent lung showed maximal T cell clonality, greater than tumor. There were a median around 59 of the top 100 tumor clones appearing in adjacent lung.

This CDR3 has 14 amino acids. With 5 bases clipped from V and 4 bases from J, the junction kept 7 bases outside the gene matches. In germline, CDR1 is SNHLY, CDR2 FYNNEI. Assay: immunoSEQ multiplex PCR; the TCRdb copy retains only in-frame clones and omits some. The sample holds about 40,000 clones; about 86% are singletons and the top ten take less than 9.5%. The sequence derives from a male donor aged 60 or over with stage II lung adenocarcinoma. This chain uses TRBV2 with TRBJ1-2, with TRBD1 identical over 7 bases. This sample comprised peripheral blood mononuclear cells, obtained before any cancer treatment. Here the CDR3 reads CASSRTGDFYGYTF. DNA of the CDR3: TGTGCCAGCAGTCGGACAGGAGACTTCTATGGCTACACCTTC.